This T cell receptor (beta chain) comes out of a study of cytomegalovirus exposure and HLA in healthy donors. Study summary: The same platform was used for the roughly 120 validation repertoires as for the approximately 630 first-cohort repertoires, as reported in a later analysis.

Profiling relied on immunoSEQ multiplex PCR, and the TCRdb table lists in-frame clones only, not all of them. The data hold some 140,000 clones, with 85% to 90% observed a single time. Points on this clone: Antigen unknown.

Germline CDR1 reads SGHRS; CDR2 reads YFSETQ. Deletions cut 6 bases from V and 3 bases from J, with 15 bases between. The CDR3 contains 14 residues. Findings and limits, study-wide: A later analysis found first-cohort TCR clusters tended to co-occur in the 120 validation repertoires.

What was sequenced was PBMCs. This TCR derives from a woman in her 30s in good health and CMV-seropositive. The chain uses TRBV5-1 and TRBJ2-5, with D possibly being TRBD1 (5 bases). The CDR3 spells CASTLTGSEETQYF. In nucleotides, the CDR3 is TGCGCCAGCACCCTAACAGGTTCCGAAGAGACCCAGTACTTC.